A selection of T cell receptor beta chains follows, all from one sample in a study of shared clonotypes between healthy human individuals. Sequencing used immunoSEQ multiplex PCR; TCRdb keeps in-frame clones, though not all of them. There are millions of clones in the sample; around 94% occur only once, and around 0.14% lies in the top ten. The specimen was naive CD4+ T cells sorted from blood. Source of these receptors: a man in his late teens or twenties in good health. Each CDR3 is given with its conserved first and last residue. The D gene is left open where the match is weak. Clone sizes are given selectively: once, few, many, or a class where the clone is expanded.

CDR3aa	CDR3nt	d_gene	abundance	v_gene	j_gene
CASSVVMNTEAFF	TGTGCCAGCAGCGTAGTGATGAACACTGAAGCTTTCTTT	-	-	TRBV9	TRBJ1-1
CASSESGPTRSYEQYF	TGCGCCAGCAGTGAGTCCGGACCTACCCGGTCCTACGAGCAGTACTTC	-	-	TRBV10-1	TRBJ2-7
CASSFGGGHHEQFF	TGTGCCAGCAGCTTTGGCGGGGGGCACCATGAGCAGTTCTTC	TRBD2	-	TRBV11-2	TRBJ2-1
CAISAQGVSDTQYF	TGTGCCATCAGTGCGCAGGGGGTCTCAGATACGCAGTATTTT	TRBD1	-	TRBV10-3	TRBJ2-3
CASSLEGGREKLFF	TGCGCCAGCAGCTTGGAAGGGGGCAGGGAAAAACTGTTTTTT	TRBD1	-	TRBV5-1	TRBJ1-4
CASSGFTSGHNEQFF	TGTGCCAGCAGCGGATTCACTAGCGGCCACAATGAGCAGTTCTTC	TRBD2	-	TRBV7-9	TRBJ2-1
CASSFRQENTEAFF	TGTGCCAGCTCATTCCGACAGGAGAACACTGAAGCTTTCTTT	-	-	TRBV18	TRBJ1-1
CARSSPGRIATNEKLFF	TGTGCCAGAAGCTCCCCGGGACGGATTGCAACTAATGAAAAACTGTTTTTT	-	-	TRBV5-3	TRBJ1-4
CASSKVNRSEGQGTYEQYF	TGTGCCAGCAGCAAAGTTAATCGGTCGGAGGGACAGGGGACCTACGAGCAGTACTTC	-	-	TRBV21-1	TRBJ2-7
CASSLITNTGELFF	TGTGCTAGCAGCTTAATTACCAACACCGGGGAGCTGTTTTTT	-	once	TRBV7-7	TRBJ2-2
CASTRAGEQFF	TGTGCCAGCACAAGGGCAGGTGAGCAGTTCTTC	-	once	TRBV6-5	TRBJ2-1
CASSREGAQPQHF	TGCGCCAGCAGTCGAGAGGGGGCTCAGCCCCAGCATTTT	TRBD1	-	TRBV4-3	TRBJ1-5
CASSNQLSEAFF	TGTGCCAGCAGTAATCAACTATCTGAAGCTTTCTTT	-	-	TRBV6-5	TRBJ1-1
CASSGDGNYGYTF	TGTGCCAGCAGTGGGGACGGGAACTATGGCTACACCTTC	-	-	TRBV2	TRBJ1-2
CASGPGQRQETQYF	TGTGCCAGCGGGCCGGGACAGCGACAAGAGACCCAGTACTTC	TRBD1	-	TRBV18	TRBJ2-5
CASSLRLYVGETQYF	TGTGCCAGCAGCTTGAGGCTCTACGTGGGTGAGACCCAGTACTTC	-	once	TRBV5-8	TRBJ2-5
CASSPRDSPDTQYF	TGTGCCAGCAGCCCCCGGGACTCCCCAGATACGCAGTATTTT	-	-	TRBV5-4	TRBJ2-3
CASSSGAGGSTDTQYF	TGCGCCAGCAGCTCCGGAGCGGGAGGGAGCACAGATACGCAGTATTTT	TRBD2	-	TRBV5-1	TRBJ2-3
CASKKIGSSGRIEQFF	TGTGCCAGCAAGAAAATTGGGTCTAGCGGGAGGATTGAGCAGTTCTTC	TRBD2	-	TRBV6-4	TRBJ2-1
CASSLRQGPTDTQYF	TGTGCCAGCAGCCTCAGACAGGGACCCACAGATACGCAGTATTTT	TRBD1	-	TRBV11-3	TRBJ2-3
CASSQDLGSGGRNEQFF	TGTGCCAGCAGCCAAGATCTAGGTAGCGGGGGACGAAATGAGCAGTTCTTC	TRBD2	-	TRBV4-2	TRBJ2-1
CASSLETSGGYEQYF	TGTGCCAGCAGCTTAGAGACTAGCGGGGGATACGAGCAGTACTTC	TRBD2	-	TRBV7-8	TRBJ2-7